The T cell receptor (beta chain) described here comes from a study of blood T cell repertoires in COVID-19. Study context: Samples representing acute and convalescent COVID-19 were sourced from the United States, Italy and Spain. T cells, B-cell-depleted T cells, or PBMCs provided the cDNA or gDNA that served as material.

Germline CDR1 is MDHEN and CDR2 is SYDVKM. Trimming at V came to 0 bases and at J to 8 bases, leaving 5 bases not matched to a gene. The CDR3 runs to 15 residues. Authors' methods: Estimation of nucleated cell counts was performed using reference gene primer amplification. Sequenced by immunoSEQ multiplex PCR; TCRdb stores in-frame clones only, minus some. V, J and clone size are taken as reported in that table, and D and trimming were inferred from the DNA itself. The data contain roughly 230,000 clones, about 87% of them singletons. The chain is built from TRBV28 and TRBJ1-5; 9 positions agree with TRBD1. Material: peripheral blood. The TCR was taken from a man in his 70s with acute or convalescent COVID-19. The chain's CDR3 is CASSLWGQGKEPQHF. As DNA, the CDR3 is TGTGCCAGCAGTTTATGGGGACAGGGCAAGGAGCCCCAGCATTTT.